The TCR beta chain described here comes from a study of T cells expressing NK-cell markers. For the study at large: HCMV serostatus: seven of eight sequenced donors positive, one negative.

General study points: Among CD8+ T cells from several donors, dominant NKG2C+ clonotypes accounted for 1.0-7.0%. In four donors, dominant clonotypes made up roughly 28.3-65% of CD3+CD56-NKG2C+ cells.

A remark on this clonotype: Its antigen is still unknown.

TCRdb re-analyzed the 5' RACE reads; it lists each CDR3 protein once, without DNA. The sample data list some 500,000 distinct CDR3 sequences. The CDR3 loop spans 13 amino acids. Germline V CDR1 and CDR2: SGHDT, YYEEEE. Sequencing was carried out using blood T cells: a sorted CD56 or NKG2C T cell subset, CD4+ or CD8+ T cells, or bulk PBMC T cells (not recorded which). This clonotype was sampled from a woman between 50 and 59 years old in good health. The rearrangement joins TRBV5-6 to TRBJ2-1; with no DNA, the TCRdb D assignment of TRBD2 cannot be verified. This chain's CDR3 is CASSLIAVPEQFF.